This is a list of T cell receptor beta chains from one sample in a study of blood T cell repertoires in COVID-19. Assay used: immunoSEQ multiplex PCR; TCRdb lists only in-frame clones, some missing. Of around 12,000 clones in the sample, 82% were seen once. Sequenced: peripheral blood. The receptors originated from a man older than 75 with acute or convalescent COVID-19. Each CDR3 is given with its conserved first and last residue. D genes are given only for firm matches. A clone size is listed for some rows: how often the clone was seen (once, few, many), or a class if it is expanded.

clone_size	v_call	j_call	d_call	cdr3_nt	cdr3_aa
.	TRBV20-1	TRBJ1-2	.	TGCAGTGCTAGTGCGGGGAATGGCTACACCTTC	CSASAGNGYTF
.	TRBV28	TRBJ2-2	.	TGTGCCAGCAGTTTGACCGGGGGGAACACCGGGGAGCTGTTTTTT	CASSLTGGNTGELFF
medium-sized	TRBV30	TRBJ1-6	.	TGTGCCTGGAGTGGACACCCAAACTCACCCCTCCACTTT	CAWSGHPNSPLHF
.	TRBV7-9	TRBJ2-6	TRBD1	TGTGCCAGCAGCGCACGACAGGGGTCGTCTGGGGCCAACGTCCTGACTTTC	CASSARQGSSGANVLTF
.	TRBV6-2/TRBV6-3	TRBJ2-7	TRBD2	TGTGCCAGCAGTACGACTAGCGGGGCCTACGAGCAGTACTTC	CASSTTSGAYEQYF
.	TRBV7-6	TRBJ1-5	.	TGTGCCAGCGGACCGGGGTGGCCCCAGCATTTT	CASGPGWPQHF
few	TRBV6-5	TRBJ2-7	TRBD1	TGTGCCAGCAGATCCGGACAGGCGGGCTCCTACGAGCAGTACTTC	CASRSGQAGSYEQYF
.	TRBV18	TRBJ2-7	.	TGTGCCAGCTCACCATCCTCTACCTACGAGCAGTACTTC	CASSPSSTYEQYF
.	TRBV12-5	TRBJ2-3	.	TGTGCTAGTGGGAAGGCGACAACAGATACGCAGTATTTT	CASGKATTDTQYF
.	TRBV9	TRBJ1-2	.	TGTGCCAGCAGCGGACCGACAGCTAACTATGGCTACACCTTC	CASSGPTANYGYTF
.	TRBV20-1	TRBJ1-3	TRBD1	TGCAGTGCTAGTCAGGGGGCGACCATATATTTT	CSASQGATIYF
.	TRBV7-2	TRBJ2-7	.	TGTGCCAGCATGCCAGAGGTTTACGCCTACGAGCAGTACTTC	CASMPEVYAYEQYF
.	TRBV7-9	TRBJ2-3	.	TGTGCCACCGCGAGCCGTACAGATACGCAGTATTTT	CATASRTDTQYF
.	TRBV5-4	TRBJ2-3	TRBD2	TGTGCCAGCAGCTCGGCTTGGGAGGGAGATACGCAGTATTTT	CASSSAWEGDTQYF
.	TRBV19	TRBJ1-5	TRBD1	TGTGCCAGTAGTATCTCCCACAGGGGTTTCCAGCCCCAGCATTTT	CASSISHRGFQPQHF
.	TRBV2	TRBJ2-3	TRBD2	TGTGCCACGACCCCAACTAGCGGGTCAGATACGCAGTATTTT	CATTPTSGSDTQYF
.	TRBV6-5	TRBJ2-7	TRBD1	TGTGCCAGCAGTTCCGGGGACAGCCATTACGAGCAGTACTTC	CASSSGDSHYEQYF
once	TRBV7-9	TRBJ1-1	.	TGTGCCAGCAGCTCCCAGGGCGTGAACACTGAAGCTTTCTTT	CASSSQGVNTEAFF
.	TRBV7-7	TRBJ2-3	TRBD2	TGTGCCAGCAGCCAAGGACTAGCGGGGAGGGATACGCAGTATTTT	CASSQGLAGRDTQYF
.	TRBV9	TRBJ1-2	.	TGTGCCAGCAGCGTAGCAGGGGATGCTGGCTACACCTTC	CASSVAGDAGYTF
.	TRBV5-1	TRBJ2-7	TRBD1	TGCGCCAGCAGCTCAGGGGGCCGTAACTCCTACGAGCAGTACTTC	CASSSGGRNSYEQYF
.	TRBV7-9	TRBJ2-3	.	TGTGCCAGCAGCTTAGGACAGCATGCAGTTGGCACAGATACGCAGTATTTT	CASSLGQHAVGTDTQYF
.	TRBV12-3/TRBV12-4	TRBJ2-7	.	TGTGCCAGCAGTTTAAAGGCCCGAGGTGGGCAGTACTTC	CASSLKARGGQYF
.	TRBV6-5	TRBJ2-7	.	TGTGCCAGCAGTTACTCGAGGCTAGCCTCCTACGAGCAGTACTTC	CASSYSRLASYEQYF
.	TRBV5-5	TRBJ2-3	.	TGTGCCAGCAGCCTGGGTTGGTACGTAAGGCGGGGAGCAGATACGCAGTATTTT	CASSLGWYVRRGADTQYF
.	TRBV19	TRBJ2-4	.	TGTGCCAGTAGTATGCAGGCGGGCAAAAACATTCAGTACTTC	CASSMQAGKNIQYF
.	TRBV24-1	TRBJ1-1	.	TGTGCCAGTCCGGGTAACACTGAAGCTTTCTTT	CASPGNTEAFF
.	TRBV6-2/TRBV6-3	TRBJ2-2	TRBD2	TGTGCCAGCAGTCCCCACTCGCGGGGGGGCACCGGGGAGCTGTTTTTT	CASSPHSRGGTGELFF
.	TRBV28	TRBJ1-1	.	TGTGCCAGCAGTCCCTACCCGACGGGTAACACTGAAGCTTTCTTT	CASSPYPTGNTEAFF
.	TRBV6-6	TRBJ2-6	TRBD2	TGTGCCAGCAGTCCCGGACTAGCGGGGAGCTCTGGGGCCAACGTCCTGACTTTC	CASSPGLAGSSGANVLTF
.	TRBV7-9	TRBJ1-2	.	TGTGCCAGCGCCCTCCGTGGAGGTGTCTACACCTTC	CASALRGGVYTF
medium-sized	TRBV28	TRBJ2-3	TRBD2	TGTGCCATTACTAGCGGGGGGGCTAGCACAGATACGCAGTATTTT	CAITSGGASTDTQYF
few	TRBV7-2	TRBJ2-3	TRBD2	TGTGCCAGCAGCTTAGTGGGACTAGCGGGGGGGACAGATACGCAGTATTTT	CASSLVGLAGGTDTQYF
.	TRBV21-1	TRBJ2-3	.	TGTGCCAGTTCAAAGGGGACAGATACGCAGTATTTT	CASSKGTDTQYF
once	TRBV7-9	TRBJ1-2	.	TGTGCCAGCACCCGAGGGGGAGGGCTTGATGGCTACACCTTC	CASTRGGGLDGYTF
.	TRBV2	TRBJ2-5	.	TGTGCCAGCAGTGAATCACGGGGAATCGGGACCCAGTACTTC	CASSESRGIGTQYF
once	TRBV6-1	TRBJ1-5	.	TGTGCCAGCAGTGAAGCCGGTGGTGAGAGGAGGCAGCCCCAGCATTTT	CASSEAGGERRQPQHF
.	TRBV9	TRBJ1-3	.	TGTGCCAGCAGCGAGAAGGGGTTCAAGGGAAACACCATATATTTT	CASSEKGFKGNTIYF
.	TRBV11-2	TRBJ2-1	.	TGTGCCAGCAGCTTAGTGGGCAGCTACAATGAGCAGTTCTTC	CASSLVGSYNEQFF
.	TRBV6-5	TRBJ2-2	TRBD2	TGTGCCACACGAGCGGGGGGTACCGGGGAGCTGTTTTTT	CATRAGGTGELFF
.	TRBV19	TRBJ2-7	.	TGTGCCAGCGGAGGACAGCTAAGCTACGAGCAGTACTTC	CASGGQLSYEQYF
.	TRBV7-9	TRBJ2-7	.	TGTGCCAGCAGCAAAGGACAGAGAGGCTACGAGCAGTACTTC	CASSKGQRGYEQYF
.	TRBV2	TRBJ2-5	TRBD2	TGTGCCAGCAGCCTCTTCGGGCGGGGGAGACAAGAGACCCAGTACTTC	CASSLFGRGRQETQYF
few	TRBV2	TRBJ1-4	.	TGTGCCAGCAGTGGGGGCCCGGGTACTAATGAAAAACTGTTTTTT	CASSGGPGTNEKLFF
.	TRBV23-1	TRBJ2-2	.	TGCGCCAGCAGTCAGGAGGGGCCCAACGGGGAGCTGTTTTTT	CASSQEGPNGELFF
.	TRBV5-4	TRBJ1-2	.	TGTGCCAGCAGCTTGACTATGGATAACTATGGCTACACCTTC	CASSLTMDNYGYTF
few	TRBV9	TRBJ2-7	.	TGTGCCAGCAGCCGGTCGACAGGACCCTCCTACGAGCAGTACTTC	CASSRSTGPSYEQYF
few	TRBV12-3/TRBV12-4	TRBJ2-2	.	TGTGCCAGCGCGGGACCGCGCACCGGGGAGCTGTTTTTT	CASAGPRTGELFF
.	TRBV6-6	TRBJ2-5	.	TGTGCCAGCAGTTACTCGGGCGGGGAGTACCAAGAGACCCAGTACTTC	CASSYSGGEYQETQYF
.	TRBV5-4	TRBJ1-4	TRBD1	TGTGCCAGCAGCTCCGGGACAGGGTTACAAAGTGAAAAACTGTTTTTT	CASSSGTGLQSEKLFF
.	TRBV28	TRBJ2-2	TRBD1	TGTGCCAGCAGCCACCCAACAGGGGAACCCGGGGAGCTGTTTTTT	CASSHPTGEPGELFF
.	TRBV25-1	TRBJ1-4	TRBD1	TGTGCCAGCGAAGGGACAGGGAATGAAAAACTGTTTTTT	CASEGTGNEKLFF
.	TRBV7-9	TRBJ2-7	.	TGTGCCAGCAGCTCGACAGGTTCCTACGAGCAGTACTTC	CASSSTGSYEQYF
.	TRBV2	TRBJ1-1	TRBD1	TGTGCCAGCAGTGAAGCAGGGCAGGGGGACAACACTGAAGCTTTCTTT	CASSEAGQGDNTEAFF
.	TRBV14	TRBJ1-4	.	TGTGCCAGCAGCCAAGATATGGGGGAGGCTAATGAAAAACTGTTTTTT	CASSQDMGEANEKLFF
.	TRBV3-1/TRBV3-2	TRBJ2-3	TRBD2	TGTGCCAGCAGCCAAGAGAGGACTAGTATGGTATCGTATACGCAGTATTTT	CASSQERTSMVSYTQYF